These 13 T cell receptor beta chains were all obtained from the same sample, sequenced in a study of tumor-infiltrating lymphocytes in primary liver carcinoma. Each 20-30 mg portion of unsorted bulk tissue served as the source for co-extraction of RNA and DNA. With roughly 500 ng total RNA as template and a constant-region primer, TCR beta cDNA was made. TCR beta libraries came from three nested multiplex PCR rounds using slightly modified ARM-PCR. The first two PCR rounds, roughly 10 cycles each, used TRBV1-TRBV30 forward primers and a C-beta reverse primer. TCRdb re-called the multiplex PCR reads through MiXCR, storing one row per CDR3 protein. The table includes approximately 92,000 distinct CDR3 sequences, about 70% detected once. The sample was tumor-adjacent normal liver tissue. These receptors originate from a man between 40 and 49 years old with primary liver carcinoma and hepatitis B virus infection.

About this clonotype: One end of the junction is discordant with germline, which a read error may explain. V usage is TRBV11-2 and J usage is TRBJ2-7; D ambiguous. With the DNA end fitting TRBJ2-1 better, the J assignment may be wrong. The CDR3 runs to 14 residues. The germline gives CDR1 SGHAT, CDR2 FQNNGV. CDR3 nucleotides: TGTGCCAACAGCTTAACTGACACTGCCTACGAACAGTTCTTC. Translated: CANSLTDTAYEQFF.

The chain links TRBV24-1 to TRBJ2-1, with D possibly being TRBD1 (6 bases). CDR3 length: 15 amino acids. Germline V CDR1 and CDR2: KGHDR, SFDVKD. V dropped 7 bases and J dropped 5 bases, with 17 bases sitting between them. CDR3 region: CATSAPPGGHNEQFF. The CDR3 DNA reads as TGTGCCACCAGCGCTCCCCCTGGGGGCCACAATGAGCAGTTCTTC.

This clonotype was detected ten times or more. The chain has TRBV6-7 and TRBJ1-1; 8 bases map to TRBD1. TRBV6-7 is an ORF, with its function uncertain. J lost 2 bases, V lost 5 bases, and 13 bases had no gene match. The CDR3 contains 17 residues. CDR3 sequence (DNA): TGTGCCAGCAGTCCCCTCCTTGGACAGGGTGGAAACACTGAAGCTTTCTTT. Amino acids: CASSPLLGQGGNTEAFF.

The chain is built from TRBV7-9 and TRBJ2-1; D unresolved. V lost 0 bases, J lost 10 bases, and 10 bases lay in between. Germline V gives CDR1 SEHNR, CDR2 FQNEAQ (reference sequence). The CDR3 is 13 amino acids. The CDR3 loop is CASSLALGREQFF. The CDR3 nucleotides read TGTGCCAGCAGCTTAGCATTGGGTAGGGAGCAGTTCTTC.

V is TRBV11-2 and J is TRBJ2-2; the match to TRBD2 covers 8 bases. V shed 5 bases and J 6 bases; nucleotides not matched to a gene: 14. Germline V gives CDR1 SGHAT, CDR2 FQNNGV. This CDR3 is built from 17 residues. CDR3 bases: TGTGCCAGCAGCGCGAGACTAGCGATCACCCCGGCCGGGGAGCTGTTTTTT. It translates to CASSARLAITPAGELFF.

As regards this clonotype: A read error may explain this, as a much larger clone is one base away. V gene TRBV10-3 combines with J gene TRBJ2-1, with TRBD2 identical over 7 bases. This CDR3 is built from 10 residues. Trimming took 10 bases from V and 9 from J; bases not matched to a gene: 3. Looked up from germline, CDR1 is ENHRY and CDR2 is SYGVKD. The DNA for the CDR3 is TGTGCCAGCAGCGGGACTGAGCAGTTCTTC. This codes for CASSGTEQFF.

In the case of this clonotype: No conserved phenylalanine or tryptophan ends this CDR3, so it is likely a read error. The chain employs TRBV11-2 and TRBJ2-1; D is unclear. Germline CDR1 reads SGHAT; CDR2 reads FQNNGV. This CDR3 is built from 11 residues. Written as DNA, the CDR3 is TGTGCCAACAGCTCCTTGGCTGAGCAGTTCCTC. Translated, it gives CANSSLAEQFL.

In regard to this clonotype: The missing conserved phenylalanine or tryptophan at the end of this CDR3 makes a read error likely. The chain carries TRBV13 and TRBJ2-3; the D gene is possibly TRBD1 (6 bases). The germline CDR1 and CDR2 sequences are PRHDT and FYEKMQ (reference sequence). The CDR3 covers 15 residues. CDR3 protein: CASSIGSWGPDTQYL. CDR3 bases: TGTGCCAGCAGCATAGGCAGCTGGGGGCCAGATACGCAGTATTTG.

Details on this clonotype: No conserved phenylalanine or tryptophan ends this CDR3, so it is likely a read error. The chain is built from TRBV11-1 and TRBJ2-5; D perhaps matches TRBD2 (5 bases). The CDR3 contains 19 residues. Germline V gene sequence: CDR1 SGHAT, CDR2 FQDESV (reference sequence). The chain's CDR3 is CANSPPPEVRKDLQETQYL. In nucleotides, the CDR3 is TGTGCCAACAGCCCGCCCCCGGAGGTCAGGAAGGACCTCCAAGAGACCCAGTACTTA.

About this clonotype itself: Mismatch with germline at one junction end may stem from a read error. The CDR3 here is CSSNQEGLAAYEQYF. CDR3 nucleotide sequence: TGCTCCAGCAACCAAGAGGGACTAGCGGCCTACGAGCAGTACTTC. The rearrangement joins TRBV4-1 to TRBJ2-7; TRBD2 matches at 11 bases. CDR3 length equals 15 residues. The germline V gene has CDR1 MGHRA and CDR2 YSYEKL.

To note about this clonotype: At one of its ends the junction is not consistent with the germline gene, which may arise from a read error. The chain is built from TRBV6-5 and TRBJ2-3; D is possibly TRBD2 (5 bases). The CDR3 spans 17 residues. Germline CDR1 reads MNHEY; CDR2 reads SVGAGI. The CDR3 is CASTPSDAGASTDTQYF. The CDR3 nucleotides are TGTGCCAGCACCCCCAGCGACGCGGGTGCTAGCACGGATACGCAGTATTTT.

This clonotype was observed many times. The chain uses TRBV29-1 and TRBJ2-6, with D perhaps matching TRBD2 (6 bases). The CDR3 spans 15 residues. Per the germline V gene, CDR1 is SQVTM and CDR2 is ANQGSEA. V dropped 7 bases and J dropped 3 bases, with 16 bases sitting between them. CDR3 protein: CSAFLAGYGANVLTF. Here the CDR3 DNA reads TGCAGCGCCTTCCTCGCGGGGTATGGGGCCAACGTCCTGACTTTC. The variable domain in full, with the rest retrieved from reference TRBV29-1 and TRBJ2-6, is SAVISQKPSRDICQRGTSLTIQCQVDSQVTMMFWYRQQPGQSLTLIATANQGSEATYESGFVIDKFPISRPNLTFSTLTVSNMSPEDSSIYLCSAFLAGYGANVLTFGAGSRLTVL.

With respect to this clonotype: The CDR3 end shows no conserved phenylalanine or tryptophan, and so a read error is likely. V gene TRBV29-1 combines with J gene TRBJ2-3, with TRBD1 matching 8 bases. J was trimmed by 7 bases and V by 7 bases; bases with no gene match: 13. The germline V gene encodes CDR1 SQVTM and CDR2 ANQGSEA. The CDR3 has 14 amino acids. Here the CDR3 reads CSAGQGDISYTQYS. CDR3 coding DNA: TGCAGCGCTGGACAGGGTGACATCTCCTATACGCAGTATTCT.